Here is one TCR beta chain with its context. Its antigen is unknown. These data come from a study of post-analysis software for immune sequencing data. Study at large: Multiple sclerosis in the patients followed relapsing-remitting, secondary progressive and progressive-relapsing courses.

The library was made from cDNA and included unique molecular identifiers. T cells, about 0.9 to 10 million of them, yielded some 500,000 cDNA molecules. Via MiXCR, TCRdb re-called the PCR reads, giving one row per CDR3 protein. In the table there are roughly 700,000 distinct CDR3 sequences, roughly 29% of which are singletons. Study-level points and caveats: Patients had higher frequencies than controls of four to six TRBV segments, including TRBV5-6, TRBV5-1 and TRBV20-1. Significantly lower normalized Chao1 diversity was seen in multiple sclerosis patients than in controls.

Germline CDR1 reads SGHRS; CDR2 reads YFSETQ. There are 16 residues in the CDR3. J lost 7 bases, V lost 0 bases, and 11 bases had no gene match. Sequenced input: blood. The chain couples TRBV5-1 to TRBJ2-7, with TRBD2 identical over 9 bases. The sequence was obtained from a girl under 18 with multiple sclerosis. In DNA, the CDR3 is TGCGCCAGCAGCTTGGCCCTACTAGCGGGCGGAGTGGAGCAGTACTTC. It encodes CASSLALLAGGVEQYF.